Presented here are 32 T cell receptor beta chains from one specimen sequenced in a study of T cell clonality in common variable immunodeficiency. Sequencing was performed with immunoSEQ multiplex PCR; in TCRdb, only in-frame clones are kept and a portion is missing. The sample holds some 40,000 clones, and no clone turns up only once. Specimen: peripheral blood mononuclear cells. These receptors were collected from a person aged 18 to 75 in good health.

This clone has ten or more counts. The read halts 3 residues ahead of the CDR3 end, with the missing end drawn from the germline J gene. V and J are TRBV6-2 or TRBV6-3 and TRBJ1-5; D perhaps matches TRBD1 (6 bases). The CDR3 has 16 amino acids. The ends were cut back, 4 bases at V and 7 bases at J, with 20 bases in the middle. Germline assignment: CDR1 MNHEY and CDR2 SVGEGT. CDR3 bases read: TGTGCCAGCAGTTTTTCCCGGACAGTTGGGGGACAGCCC. Translating gives CASSFSRTVGGQP. The whole CDR3 reads CASSFSRTVGGQPQHF.

This clone was observed at least ten times. The read is 3 residues too short to cover the CDR3 end, so that end is filled in from the germline J gene. This chain joins TRBV19 and TRBJ2-2; 7 positions agree with TRBD2. Trimming took 9 bases from V and 6 from J; bases not matched to a gene: 1. Looked up from germline, CDR1 is LNHDA and CDR2 is SQIVND (reference sequence). The CDR3 is made up of 11 amino acids. CDR3 protein: CASAGAGELFF. The CDR3 bases that were read are TGTGCCAGCGCGGGAGCCGGGGAG. Looking up the rest from reference TRBV19 and TRBJ2-2 gives the full variable domain: DGGITQSPKYLFRKEGQNVTLSCEQNLNHDAMYWYRQDPGQGLRLIYYSQIVNDFQKGDIAEGYSVSREKKESFPLTVTSAQKNPTAFYLCASAGAGELFFGEGSRLTVL.

This clone was seen at least ten times. The read halts 3 residues ahead of the CDR3 end, with the missing end drawn from the germline J gene. The V gene is TRBV18, the J gene TRBJ1-1; 10 bases agree with TRBD1. Per germline, CDR1 KGHSH and CDR2 LQKENI. The CDR3 spans 13 residues. The sequenced CDR3 bases are TGTGCCAGCTCGCCCCGGGACAGGGGTTAC. Its protein is CASSPRDRGY. The CDR3 in full is CASSPRDRGYAFF.

This clone was recorded many times. From the germline J gene comes the end of the CDR3, since the read stops 3 residues before it. The chain joins TRBV5-4 to TRBJ2-5, with no clear D. V lost 2 bases, J lost 2 bases, and 10 bases lay in between. Germline V CDR1 and CDR2: SGHNT, YYREEE (reference sequence). The CDR3 has 14 amino acids. The CDR3 reads CASSLSWAQETQYF. CDR3 DNA, as far as it was read: TGTGCCAGCAGCTTAAGTTGGGCTCAAGAGACC.

This clone showed up many times. Read sequence stops 3 residues before the CDR3 end, and the germline J gene provides the missing end. The chain recombines TRBV2 with TRBJ2-7, with a possible D match to TRBD1 (5 bases). Germline values: CDR1 SNHLY, CDR2 FYNNEI. The length of the CDR3 is 15 residues. Trimming left V 1 base short and J 2 bases short, with 12 bases between. CDR3 DNA, as far as it was read: TGTGCCAGCAGTGAAGGGGGCAGGGTAGCCTACGAG. Translating it yields CASSEGGRVAYE. The whole CDR3 sequence reads CASSEGGRVAYEQYF.

This clone has ten or more counts. The sequenced fragment ends 3 residues before the CDR3 boundary, so the rest is inferred from the germline J gene. This sequence joins TRBV6-2 or TRBV6-3 and TRBJ1-6; D unclear. Trimming left V 6 bases short and J 6 bases short, with 18 bases between. Germline CDR1 is MNHEY and CDR2 is SVGEGT. The CDR3 length is 16 residues. The part of the CDR3 DNA that was read is TGTGCCAGCAGGCACCACCCCTGGGCGGGTAATTCACCC. Its protein product is CASRHHPWAGNSP. The whole CDR3 region reads CASRHHPWAGNSPLHF.

This clone was picked up many times. The read terminates 3 residues ahead of where the CDR3 ends, so the germline J gene completes it. This chain uses TRBV12-3 or TRBV12-4 with TRBJ1-1; D remains unclear. CDR3 length: 13 residues. The CDR3 reads CASSLPNPKVAFF. CDR3 DNA, as far as it was read: TGTGCCAGCAGTTTACCAAACCCCAAGGTA.

This clone has at least ten counts. From the germline J gene comes the end of the CDR3, since the read stops 3 residues before it. This chain links TRBV5-5 with TRBJ1-6, with unresolved D. Deletions cut 0 bases from V and 10 bases from J, with 8 bases between. This CDR3 comprises 13 residues. The germline V gene encodes CDR1 SGHKS and CDR2 YYEKEE (reference sequence). The CDR3 sequence: CASSLELVSPLHF. The CDR3 bases that were read are TGTGCCAGCAGCTTGGAACTTGTGTCACCC.

This clone was recorded many times. The missing CDR3 end, 3 residues past where the read stops, is filled in from the germline J gene. The chain uses TRBV12-3 or TRBV12-4 and TRBJ1-4, with D possibly TRBD1 on 6 matching bases. V was shortened by 6 bases and J by 5 bases, with 16 bases between the two germline ends. The CDR3 is 15 residues long. CDR3 sequence reads: CASSLHRVTNEKLFF. The sequenced part of the CDR3 DNA is TGTGCCAGCAGCCTTCACAGGGTAACAAATGAAAAA.

This clone was detected ten times or more. Coverage ceases 3 residues before the CDR3 finishes, and the germline J gene fills in the end. The chain carries TRBV13 and TRBJ2-2; unclear D gene. This CDR3 comprises 13 residues. Germline V gene data show CDR1 as PRHDT and CDR2 as FYEKMQ (reference sequence). Trimming pared 2 bases from V and 5 bases from J, leaving 6 bases between. The DNA read from the CDR3 is TGTGCCAGCAGCTTATTCGTTACCGGGGAG. Protein sequence: CASSLFVTGE. In full, the CDR3 reads CASSLFVTGELFF. The whole variable domain, filled in from reference TRBV13 and TRBJ2-2, reads AAGVIQSPRHLIKEKRETATLKCYPIPRHDTVYWYQQGPGQDPQFLISFYEKMQSDKGSIPDRFSAQQFSDYHSELNMSSLELGDSALYFCASSLFVTGELFFGEGSRLTVL.

There are many counts of this clone. The read ends 3 residues shy of where the CDR3 ends; the end is completed using the germline J gene. The chain couples TRBV7-3 to TRBJ2-7; 8 positions match TRBD1. CDR1 and CDR2 from the germline V gene are SGHTA and FQGTGA. Losses at the gene ends were 3 bases for V and 6 bases for J; bases not matched to a gene: 4. The CDR3 is 13 residues long. Incomplete CDR3 DNA: TGTGCCAGCAGCTTGGACAGGGCGAGCGAG. It codes for CASSLDRASE. The complete CDR3 sequence is CASSLDRASEQYF.

This clone came up many times. The CDR3 extends 3 residues past the end of the read, so its final part is completed from the germline J gene. The chain recombines TRBV30 with TRBJ2-7, with D unclear. Looked up from germline, CDR1 is GTSNPN and CDR2 is SVGIG (reference sequence). Trimming removed 0 bases at V and 5 bases at J, with 2 bases between. The CDR3 extends over 10 amino acids. Partial CDR3 DNA: TGTGCCTGGAGTGTCGACGAG. Protein product: CAWSVDE. The CDR3 as a whole reads CAWSVDEQYF.

This clone was recorded at least ten times. One junction end disagrees with the germline gene, perhaps due to a read error. The sequence runs out 3 residues before the end of the CDR3; the remainder is reconstructed from the germline J gene. The rearrangement links TRBV16 to TRBJ1-1; 8 bases line up with TRBD1. CDR1 is KGHSY, CDR2 FQNENV, per germline. CDR3 size: 14 residues. Partial CDR3 DNA: TGTGCCAACAGCCAGCGGACAGGGTACACTGAA. It encodes CANSQRTGYTE. The whole CDR3 protein reads CANSQRTGYTEAFF. Drawing the rest from reference TRBV16 and TRBJ1-1, the complete variable domain is GEEVAQTPKHLVRGEGQKAKLYCAPIKGHSYVFWYQQVLKNEFKFLISFQNENVFDETGMPKERFSAKCLPNSPCSLEIQATKLEDSAVYFCANSQRTGYTEAFFGQGTRLTVV.

Many counts were recorded for this clone. The sequence runs out 3 residues before the end of the CDR3; the remainder is reconstructed from the germline J gene. The chain links TRBV27 to TRBJ2-1, with TRBD1 identical over 7 bases. With 4 bases clipped from V and 9 bases from J, the junction kept 9 bases outside the gene matches. This CDR3 contains 14 residues. Germline V gene lookup returns CDR1 MNHEY and CDR2 SMNVEV (reference sequence). The CDR3 bases that were read are TGTGCCAGCAGTTCGGGACCTTCAGGGGGTGAG. It yields the protein CASSSGPSGGE. The entire CDR3 protein is CASSSGPSGGEQFF.

This clone was counted ten times or more. The sequence runs out 3 residues before the end of the CDR3; the remainder is reconstructed from the germline J gene. The genes are TRBV18 and TRBJ2-7; D is possibly TRBD1 (6 bases). V was clipped by 1 base and J by 1 base, with 8 bases between them. CDR1 is KGHSH, CDR2 LQKENI, per germline. The CDR3 has 14 amino acids. CDR3 loop: CASSPRTASYEQYF. The part of the CDR3 DNA that was read is TGTGCCAGCTCACCACGGACAGCGTCCTACGAG.

In its sample, this clone was seen many times. The read comes to an end 3 residues before the CDR3 does, leaving the germline J gene to fill in the end. The genes are TRBV20-1 and TRBJ1-2; maybe TRBD1 (6 bases). The CDR3 is 20 residues long. Germline values: CDR1 DFQATT, CDR2 SNEGSKA (reference sequence). CDR3 protein: CSARAPNCFGRGDKPICYTF. The sequenced part of the CDR3 DNA is TGCAGTGCTAGAGCCCCTAATTGTTTTGGCAGGGGCGATAAGCCCATATGC.

This clone came up many times. With the read ending 3 residues before the CDR3 end, the germline J gene is used to fill in that end. V is TRBV20-1 and J is TRBJ2-3, with D tentatively TRBD1 or TRBD2 (8 bases each). The V gene lost 3 bases and the J gene lost 2 bases, with 30 bases spanning the gap. Germline assignment: CDR1 DFQATT and CDR2 SNEGSKA (reference sequence). The CDR3 runs to 20 residues. CDR3 DNA, as far as it was read: TGCAGTGCTAGTGCCCGGGAGGGGACAGGACCTAACGAACCCACAGATACG. This encodes CSASAREGTGPNEPTDT. The full-length CDR3 reads as CSASAREGTGPNEPTDTQYF.

There are a few counts of this clone. The CDR3 end falls 3 residues outside the read, so it is completed with the germline J gene. The chain couples TRBV7-2 to TRBJ1-1; no reliable D call. Per germline, CDR1 SGHTA and CDR2 FQGNSA. Between the trimmed V and J ends, which lost 2 bases and 3 bases, there was a span of 10 bases. This CDR3 region has 14 residues. Here the CDR3 reads CASSLTPDYTEAFF. CDR3 bases read: TGTGCCAGCAGCTTAACTCCGGACTACACTGAA.

This clone has at least ten counts. The read ends 3 residues early relative to the CDR3; the germline J gene fills the gap. The V gene is TRBV7-3, the J gene TRBJ2-1; 7 nucleotides line up with TRBD2. Germline V gene sequence: CDR1 SGHTA, CDR2 FQGTGA. The CDR3 length is 13 residues. The V gene end was trimmed by 2 bases and the J gene end by 6 bases; junction bases not matched to a gene: 1. The covered CDR3 bases are TGTGCCAGCAGCTTACGGACTAGCAATGAG. This translates into CASSLRTSNE. The complete CDR3 protein is CASSLRTSNEQFF.

At least ten counts were recorded for this clone. With the read ending 3 residues before the CDR3 end, the germline J gene is used to fill in that end. This chain connects TRBV29-1 to TRBJ2-2; D perhaps matches TRBD1 (5 bases). The CDR3 covers 14 residues. Per the germline V gene, CDR1 is SQVTM and CDR2 is ANQGSEA. Between the trimmed V and J ends, which lost 4 bases and 0 bases, there was a span of 9 bases. The CDR3 protein is CSVVNRTNTGELFF. CDR3 bases read: TGCAGCGTTGTTAACAGGACGAACACCGGGGAG.

This clone has at least ten counts. Sequencing ends 3 residues short of the CDR3 end; the germline J gene provides the rest. The V call is TRBV5-6, the J call TRBJ2-5, with TRBD1 matching over 7 bases. The CDR3 sequence is 14 residues long. Looked up from germline, CDR1 is SGHDT and CDR2 is YYEEEE. Trimming at V came to 0 bases and at J to 4 bases, leaving 3 bases not matched to a gene. The DNA read from the CDR3 is TGTGCCAGCAGCTTGGGCCCAGGGGGAGAGACC. It translates to CASSLGPGGET. The whole CDR3 sequence is CASSLGPGGETQYF.

Ten or more counts support this clone. The sequenced part of the CDR3 DNA is TGCGCCAGCGGCCGGGACAGCTACAATGAG. It is translated as CASGRDSYNE. The full CDR3 protein is CASGRDSYNEQFF. The genes are TRBV5-1 and TRBJ2-1; 7 bases agree with TRBD1. The CDR3 is cut off 3 residues early in the read; its end comes from the germline J gene. This CDR3 has 13 amino acids. Germline assignment: CDR1 SGHRS and CDR2 YFSETQ. V gave up 7 bases and J gave up 3 bases; unmatched junction bases: 4.

In this sample, this clone turned up a few times. The read comes to an end 3 residues before the CDR3 does, leaving the germline J gene to fill in the end. V is TRBV11-2 and J is TRBJ1-3; D call uncertain. Per germline, CDR1 SGHAT and CDR2 FQNNGV. CDR3 size: 15 residues. V gave up 6 bases and J gave up 0 bases, with 12 bases separating them. This chain's CDR3 is CASRSTATSGNTIYF. CDR3 bases read: TGTGCCAGCAGGTCCACAGCCACCTCTGGAAACACC. Supplemented by reference TRBV11-2 and TRBJ1-3, the full variable domain reads EAGVAQSPRYKIIEKRQSVAFWCNPISGHATLYWYQQILGQGPKLLIQFQNNGVVDDSQLPKDRFSAERLKGVDSTLKIQPAKLEDSAVYLCASRSTATSGNTIYFGEGSWLTVV.

In its sample, this clone was seen many times. The CDR3 protein is CASTTGTSGHNEQFF. CDR3 bases read: TGTGCCAGTACCACCGGGACTAGCGGCCACAATGAG. The chain links TRBV19 to TRBJ2-1; 11 bases align to TRBD2. Read coverage stops 3 residues before the CDR3 terminus; the germline J gene supplies the remainder. The junction had 7 bases not matched to a gene; V was cut back by 7 bases and J by 5 bases. CDR3 length: 15 amino acids. The germline V gene encodes CDR1 LNHDA and CDR2 SQIVND (reference sequence).

This clone was observed many times. The CDR3 loop is CASSWIGTGGTDTQYF. The sequenced part of the CDR3 DNA is TGTGCCAGCAGCTGGATCGGGACAGGGGGCACAGATACG. The chain employs TRBV5-4 and TRBJ2-3, with 10 bases matching TRBD1. The read gets to within 3 residues of the CDR3 end, and the germline J gene fills in the rest. The CDR3 sequence is 16 residues long. Losses at the gene ends were 3 bases for V and 1 base for J; bases not matched to a gene: 5. Germline CDR1 is SGHNT and CDR2 is YYREEE (reference sequence).

This clone was detected ten times or more. The sequence runs out 3 residues before the end of the CDR3; the remainder is reconstructed from the germline J gene. The V call is TRBV19, the J call TRBJ2-3, with a weak D call TRBD1 (6 bases). CDR1 LNHDA and CDR2 SQIVND come from the germline V gene (reference sequence). The CDR3 has 15 amino acids. V lost 5 bases and J 2 bases, leaving 14 bases between the germline ends. The CDR3 loop reads CASSHDRTFTDTQYF. The covered CDR3 bases are TGTGCCAGTAGTCACGACAGGACCTTCACAGATACG.

This clone was counted ten times or more. The observed sequence ends 3 residues before the CDR3 terminus, with the missing tail filled in from the germline J gene. V and J are TRBV12-3 or TRBV12-4 and TRBJ1-2; 7 nucleotides align to TRBD1. V trimming: 5 bases; J trimming: 3 bases; junction bases outside the gene matches: 3. The CDR3 contains 13 residues. The CDR3 bases that were read are TGTGCCAGCAGTCCAACAGGGGACTATGGC. It yields the protein CASSPTGDYG. The entire CDR3 protein is CASSPTGDYGYTF.

About this clone itself: The read comes to an end 3 residues before the CDR3 does, leaving the germline J gene to fill in the end. The same CDR3 also results from other DNA sequences found in this sample. This rearrangement joins TRBV20-1 to TRBJ2-1, with D possibly being TRBD2 (5 bases). The germline CDR1 and CDR2 sequences are DFQATT and SNEGSKA (reference sequence). V shed 3 bases and J shed 5 bases, with 14 bases lying between them. CDR3 length equals 14 residues. The CDR3 DNA, read in part, is TGCAGTGCTAGTGTCTCACTAGGCAACAATGAG. This encodes CSASVSLGNNE. The whole CDR3 reads CSASVSLGNNEQFF.

This clone was counted at least ten times. The read ends 3 residues shy of where the CDR3 ends; the end is completed using the germline J gene. The chain has TRBV20-1 and TRBJ1-1; D is possibly TRBD1 (6 bases). Germline V lookup: CDR1 DFQATT, CDR2 SNEGSKA (reference sequence). V shed 4 bases and J shed 2 bases, with 14 bases lying between them. The CDR3 contains 14 residues. The CDR3 spells CSAKTGQLNTEAFF. The CDR3 DNA, read in part, is TGCAGTGCTAAAACCGGACAGTTAAACACTGAA.

This clone was recorded at least ten times. Coverage ceases 3 residues before the CDR3 finishes, and the germline J gene fills in the end. This chain joins TRBV20-1 and TRBJ2-3; no reliable D call. V lost 1 base to trimming and J lost 1 base, with 6 bases between them. The CDR3 is 13 amino acids. CDR1 DFQATT and CDR2 SNEGSKA come from the germline V gene (reference sequence). CDR3 sequence reads: CSARAAGTDTQYF. Partial CDR3 DNA: TGCAGTGCTAGAGCGGCGGGCACAGATACG.

This clone was recorded at least ten times. The read terminates 3 residues before the CDR3 end, so the remaining end is supplied by the germline J gene. This chain connects TRBV12-3 or TRBV12-4 to TRBJ2-7; tentatively, D is TRBD1 (6 bases). The V gene lost 4 bases and the J gene lost 2 bases, with 9 bases spanning the gap. The CDR3 length is 13 residues. Partial CDR3 DNA: TGTGCCAGCAGTTATCAGGGGCCCTACGAG. This gives the protein CASSYQGPYE. The whole CDR3 protein is CASSYQGPYEQYF.

This clone was picked up many times. The CDR3 goes on 3 residues after the read ends, and that part is filled in from the germline J gene. The V and J genes are TRBV7-2 and TRBJ1-1, with D possibly matching TRBD1 (5 bases). Trimming stripped 2 bases from V and 5 bases from J, with 15 bases between. CDR3 length equals 15 residues. Germline lookup yields CDR1 SGHTA and CDR2 FQGNSA. CDR3 DNA (partial): TGTGCCAGCAGCTTAAATCTCAGGGCCGGGACTGAA. This sequence encodes CASSLNLRAGTE. The entire CDR3 is CASSLNLRAGTEAFF.